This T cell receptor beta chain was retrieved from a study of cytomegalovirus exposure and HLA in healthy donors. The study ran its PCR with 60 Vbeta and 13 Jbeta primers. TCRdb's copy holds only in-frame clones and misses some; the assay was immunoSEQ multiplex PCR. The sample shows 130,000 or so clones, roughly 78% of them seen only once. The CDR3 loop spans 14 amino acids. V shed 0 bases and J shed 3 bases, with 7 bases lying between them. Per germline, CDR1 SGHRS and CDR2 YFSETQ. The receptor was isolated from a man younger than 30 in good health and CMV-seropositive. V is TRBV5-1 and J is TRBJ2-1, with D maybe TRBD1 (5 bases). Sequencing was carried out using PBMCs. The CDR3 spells CASSLGGYYNEQFF. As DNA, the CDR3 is TGCGCCAGCAGCTTGGGGGGCTACTACAATGAGCAGTTCTTC.